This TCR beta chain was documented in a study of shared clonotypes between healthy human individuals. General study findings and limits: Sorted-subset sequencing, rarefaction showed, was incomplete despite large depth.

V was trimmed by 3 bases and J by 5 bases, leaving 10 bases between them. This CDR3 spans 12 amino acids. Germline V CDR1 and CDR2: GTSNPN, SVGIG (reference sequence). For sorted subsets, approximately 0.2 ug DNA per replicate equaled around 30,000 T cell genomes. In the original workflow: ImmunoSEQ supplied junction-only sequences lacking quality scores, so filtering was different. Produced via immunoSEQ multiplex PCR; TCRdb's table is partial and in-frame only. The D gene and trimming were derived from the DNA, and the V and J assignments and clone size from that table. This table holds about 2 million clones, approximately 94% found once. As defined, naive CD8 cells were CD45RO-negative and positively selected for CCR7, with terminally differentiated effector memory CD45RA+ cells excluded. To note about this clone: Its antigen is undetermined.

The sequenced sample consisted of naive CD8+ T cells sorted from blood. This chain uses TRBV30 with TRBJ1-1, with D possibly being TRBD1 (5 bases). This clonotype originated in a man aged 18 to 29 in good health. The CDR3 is CAWRSGTTEAFF. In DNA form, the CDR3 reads TGTGCCTGGAGATCCGGGACGACTGAAGCTTTCTTT.